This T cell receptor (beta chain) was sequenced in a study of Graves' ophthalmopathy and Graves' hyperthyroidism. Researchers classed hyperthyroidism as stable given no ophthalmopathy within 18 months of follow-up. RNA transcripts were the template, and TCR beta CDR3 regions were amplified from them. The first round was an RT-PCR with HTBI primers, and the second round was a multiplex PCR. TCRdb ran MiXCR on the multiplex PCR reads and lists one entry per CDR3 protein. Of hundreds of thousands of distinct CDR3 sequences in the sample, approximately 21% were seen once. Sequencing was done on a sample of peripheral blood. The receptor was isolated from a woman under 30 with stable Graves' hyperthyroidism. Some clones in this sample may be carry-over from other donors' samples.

The CDR3 sequence: CASSLVRRETQYF. CDR3 nucleotides: TGTGCCAGCAGTTTAGTCCGGCGGGAGACCCAGTACTTC. The V call is TRBV12-3 or TRBV12-4, the J call TRBJ2-5; D gene unclear. This CDR3 is built from 13 residues. V was trimmed by 1 base and J by 5 bases, leaving 8 bases between them.